A single sample is the source of the 27 T cell receptor beta chains below, sequenced in a study of CD8 T cells in Susac syndrome. Reverse transcription used roughly 0.5 to 1 ug RNA and random hexamers. From the immunoSEQ multiplex PCR reads, TCRdb called clonotypes with MiXCR, one entry per CDR3 protein. The sample carries roughly 67,000 distinct CDR3 sequences, around 96% recorded once. The sequencing input was CD8+ T cells from PBMCs. The receptors originated from a human donor with multiple sclerosis.

The chain uses TRBV5-4 and TRBJ2-7, with D maybe TRBD2 (5 bases). The germline CDR1 and CDR2 sequences are SGHNT and YYREEE (reference sequence). Trimming removed 4 bases from V and 2 bases from J, with 13 bases in between. The CDR3 has 14 residues. In nucleotides, the CDR3 is TGTGCCAGCAGCACCGGACTGGGTGCCTACGAGCAGTACTTC. Protein sequence: CASSTGLGAYEQYF.

The chain has TRBV7-2 and TRBJ2-7, with D possibly TRBD2 on 7 matching bases. Per germline, CDR1 SGHTA and CDR2 FQGNSA. The V end was cut by 1 base, the J end by 2 bases, with 21 bases between. This CDR3 is built from 18 residues. The CDR3 loop is CASSLGGRGSRVPYEQYF. CDR3 DNA: TGTGCCAGCAGCTTAGGGGGGCGGGGGAGTAGGGTCCCCTACGAGCAGTACTTC. Full variable domain (remainder filled in from reference TRBV7-2 and TRBJ2-7): GAGVSQSPSNKVTEKGKDVELRCDPISGHTALYWYRQSLGQGLEFLIYFQGNSAPDKSGLPSDRFSAERTGGSVSTLTIQRTQQEDSAVYLCASSLGGRGSRVPYEQYFGPGTRLTVT.

This clonotype was seen only once. The rearrangement uses TRBV5-1 and TRBJ2-5, with 9 positions matching TRBD2. This CDR3 contains 16 residues. Germline V lookup: CDR1 SGHRS, CDR2 YFSETQ. J gave up 4 bases and V 3 bases, and 10 bases lay outside the gene matches. DNA of the CDR3: TGCGCCAGCAGCTGGCGGACTAGCGAGTCTCGAGAGACCCAGTACTTC. As protein: CASSWRTSESRETQYF.

Only one count was recorded for this clonotype. The chain has TRBV28 and TRBJ2-7; maybe TRBD2 (5 bases). The CDR3 runs to 15 residues. Germline CDR1 MDHEN, CDR2 SYDVKM. V lost 4 bases to trimming and J lost 2 bases, with 15 bases between them. CDR3 DNA: TGTGCCAGCAGTTCCCCGAGGACGGGGACCTACGAGCAGTACTTC. It is translated as CASSSPRTGTYEQYF.

The chain carries TRBV27 and TRBJ1-2; a weak D match, TRBD1 (5 bases). The germline V and J ends were trimmed by 4 bases and 1 base, with 13 bases remaining between them. The CDR3 contains 15 residues. Germline-derived CDR1 and CDR2 are MNHEY and SMNVEV (reference sequence). CDR3 amino acids: CASSSALDSNYGYTF. The CDR3 DNA reads TGTGCCAGCAGTTCCGCCCTAGACAGTAACTATGGCTACACCTTC.

The chain is built from TRBV12-3 or TRBV12-4 and TRBJ2-5, with 10 bases identical to TRBD1. CDR3 length: 17 residues. Trimming took 5 bases from V and 4 from J; bases not matched to a gene: 13. The CDR3 is CASSPGQGVNGLETQYF. Here the CDR3 DNA reads TGTGCCAGCAGTCCCGGACAGGGGGTAAACGGTCTAGAGACCCAGTACTTC.

This chain links TRBV20-1 with TRBJ1-1, with D unclear. Trimming stripped 7 bases from V and 6 bases from J, with 18 bases between. This CDR3 comprises 13 residues. Germline V CDR1 and CDR2: DFQATT, SNEGSKA (reference sequence). The CDR3 reads CSVPDPAGPEAFF. The DNA of the CDR3 is TGCAGTGTGCCTGACCCCGCCGGCCCTGAAGCTTTCTTT.

The J gene is TRBJ1-1, the V gene TRBV5-1; weak D call: TRBD1 (5 bases). Trimming took off 4 bases at V and 1 base at J, with 17 bases between the two ends. The germline V gene encodes CDR1 SGHRS and CDR2 YFSETQ. The CDR3 is 16 residues long. In DNA form, the CDR3 reads TGCGCCAGCAGCCCTCAGCAGGGTGGGGGGAACACTGAAGCTTTCTTT. Protein sequence: CASSPQQGGGNTEAFF.

This chain joins TRBV2 and TRBJ2-1; TRBD2 matches 8 bases. CDR1 and CDR2 (germline): SNHLY, FYNNEI. The CDR3 spans 13 residues. J lost 7 bases, V lost 6 bases, and 5 bases had no gene match. The CDR3, as DNA: TGTGCCAGCAGCGGGACTAGGAGGAATGAGCAGTTCTTC. This gives the protein CASSGTRRNEQFF.

The chain has TRBV6-5 and TRBJ2-4; tentatively, D is TRBD1 or TRBD2 (5 bases each). CDR3 length: 15 residues. Germline values: CDR1 MNHEY, CDR2 SVGAGI. Between the trimmed V and J ends, which lost 0 bases and 0 bases, there was a span of 6 bases. The DNA of the CDR3 is TGTGCCAGCAGTTACTCAGGGACAGCCAAAAACATTCAGTACTTC. It yields the protein CASSYSGTAKNIQYF.

The J gene is TRBJ1-4, the V gene TRBV12-3 or TRBV12-4, with a weak D call TRBD1 (6 bases). Trimming removed 6 bases from V and 7 bases from J, with 18 bases in between. The CDR3 extends over 15 amino acids. The CDR3 DNA is TGTGCCAGCAGCCCCGAGACAGGAAGGCCTGAAAAACTGTTTTTT. This codes for CASSPETGRPEKLFF.

In nucleotides, the CDR3 is TGTGCCAGCAGCCAAGAATCCCCAGATACGCAGTATTTT. It translates to CASSQESPDTQYF. The chain has TRBV4-2 and TRBJ2-3; D is unresolved. Germline lookup yields CDR1 LGHNA and CDR2 YNFKEQ. Deletions cut 0 bases from V and 4 bases from J, with 5 bases between. CDR3 length: 13 amino acids.

The V and J genes are TRBV13 and TRBJ2-7; the D is unclear. CDR3 length: 12 residues. V lost 0 bases to trimming and J lost 6 bases, with 6 bases between them. Germline V gene sequence: CDR1 PRHDT, CDR2 FYEKMQ (reference sequence). The CDR3 region is CASSLGESEQYF. CDR3 in DNA: TGTGCCAGCAGCTTAGGGGAGTCCGAGCAGTACTTC.

The CDR3 region is CASSPRLAGFNEQFF. The CDR3, as DNA: TGTGCCAGCAGTCCGAGGCTAGCGGGCTTCAATGAGCAGTTCTTC. The gene calls are TRBV12-3 or TRBV12-4 and TRBJ2-1, with 8 positions matching TRBD2. With V trimmed by 5 bases and J by 6 bases, 9 bases remained unmatched. The CDR3 is 15 residues long.

The chain has TRBV6-5 and TRBJ2-4; TRBD2 is a possible D gene (6 bases). Deletions cut 5 bases from V and 16 bases from J, with 24 bases between. The germline CDR1 and CDR2 sequences are MNHEY and SVGAGI. This CDR3 has 14 residues. The CDR3 loop reads CASSQFDSRLVLYF. CDR3 nucleotide sequence: TGTGCCAGCAGTCAATTCGACTCCCGACTAGTCCTATACTTC.

J is TRBJ2-7 and V is TRBV14, with a weak D call TRBD1 (6 bases). Germline loops: CDR1 SGHDN, CDR2 FVKESK. The CDR3 is made up of 13 amino acids. Trimming cost V 3 bases and J 4 bases, with 10 bases left between them. The CDR3 DNA sequence: TGTGCCAGCAGCCAGTACACAGGGTACGAGCAGTACTTC. Protein sequence: CASSQYTGYEQYF.

The chain carries TRBV30 and TRBJ1-1, with 8 nucleotides matching TRBD1. With 3 bases clipped from V and 5 bases from J, the junction kept 5 bases outside the gene matches. In germline, CDR1 is GTSNPN, CDR2 SVGIG (reference sequence). The length of the CDR3 is 13 residues. The CDR3 reads CAWSSTGGTEAFF. As DNA, the CDR3 is TGTGCCTGGAGCTCTACAGGGGGGACTGAAGCTTTCTTT.

V and J are TRBV5-1 and TRBJ1-2; 9 bases are shared with TRBD1. Germline V gene data show CDR1 as SGHRS and CDR2 as YFSETQ. The trim removed 4 bases at V and 5 bases at J, leaving 12 bases unmatched. The CDR3 spans 16 residues. The CDR3 loop is CASSLRGTGITYGYTF. CDR3 nucleotides: TGCGCCAGCAGCCTCCGCGGGACAGGGATAACTTATGGCTACACCTTC.

This chain connects TRBV7-2 to TRBJ1-2, with D uncertain. Trimming shortened V by 5 bases and J by 4 bases, and 11 bases separated the two germline ends. The CDR3 runs 13 residues. The germline CDR1 and CDR2 sequences are SGHTA and FQGNSA. This CDR3 reads CASSANYIYGYTF. The CDR3 bases are TGTGCCAGCAGCGCAAATTATATCTATGGCTACACCTTC.

This chain uses TRBV6-2 or TRBV6-3 with TRBJ1-5; no definite D call. Trimming pared 5 bases from V and 6 bases from J, leaving 14 bases between. This CDR3 is 14 amino acids long. Germline lookup yields CDR1 MNHEY and CDR2 SVGEGT. The CDR3 sequence is CASSPRGMGQPQHF. CDR3 bases: TGTGCCAGCAGTCCTCGAGGCATGGGTCAGCCCCAGCATTTT.

The chain recombines TRBV9 with TRBJ2-7; 10 bases fit TRBD2. This CDR3 has 14 residues. V lost 0 bases, J lost 6 bases, and 3 bases stayed unmatched. Germline values: CDR1 SGDLS, CDR2 YYNGEE. Written as DNA, the CDR3 is TGTGCCAGCAGCGTAGGGTTAGCGGGAGGCGAGCAGTACTTC. Translation gives CASSVGLAGGEQYF.

This chain links TRBV27 with TRBJ1-2; maybe TRBD1 (5 bases). V lost 0 bases and J lost 6, with 14 bases in between. This CDR3 contains 15 residues. Germline CDR1 and CDR2: MNHEY and SMNVEV (reference sequence). The CDR3 DNA sequence: TGTGCCAGCAGTTTATCAAGCAAGTGGGGCGATGGCTACACCTTC. Amino acid sequence: CASSLSSKWGDGYTF.

V usage is TRBV29-1 and J usage is TRBJ1-2; weak D call: TRBD1 (5 bases). From germline, CDR1 is SQVTM and CDR2 ANQGSEA. CDR3 length: 10 residues. Trimming removed 4 bases at V and 7 bases at J, with 7 bases between. This chain's CDR3 is CSVGGGGYTF. The DNA of the CDR3 is TGCAGCGTTGGCGGGGGTGGCTACACCTTC.

The chain links TRBV19 to TRBJ2-7; the match to TRBD1 covers 7 bases. After removal of 3 bases from V and 5 bases from J, the junction contained 7 bases not matched to a gene. The germline CDR1 and CDR2 sequences are LNHDA and SQIVND (reference sequence). The CDR3 is made up of 14 amino acids. DNA of the CDR3: TGTGCCAGTAGTATTACGGGACAGCTAAACGAGCAGTACTTC. It specifies CASSITGQLNEQYF.

This rearrangement joins TRBV3-1 to TRBJ1-2; 12 bases map to TRBD1. The CDR3 covers 18 residues. Trimming took 4 bases from V and 4 from J; bases not matched to a gene: 13. Germline values: CDR1 LGHDT, CDR2 YNNKEL (reference sequence). The DNA of the CDR3 is TGTGCCAGCAGCCTTTACCGGGACAGGGGGCTGAGTGGCTATGGCTACACCTTC. Protein product: CASSLYRDRGLSGYGYTF.

The chain joins TRBV6-5 to TRBJ1-1; D ambiguous. The V and J ends lost 3 bases and 4 bases respectively, with 9 bases between them. Germline CDR1 reads MNHEY; CDR2 reads SVGAGI. The CDR3 covers 13 residues. The CDR3 loop reads CASSYGVGTEAFF. The CDR3 DNA sequence: TGTGCCAGCAGTTATGGGGTTGGCACTGAAGCTTTCTTT.

J is TRBJ2-3 and V is TRBV20-1; possibly TRBD2 for D (6 bases). The CDR3 contains 14 residues. Germline V gives CDR1 DFQATT, CDR2 SNEGSKA (reference sequence). Trimming stripped 1 base from V and 4 bases from J, with 12 bases between. DNA for the CDR3: TGCAGTGCTAGAGGCGAGGGCGGGGCAGATACGCAGTATTTT. This sequence encodes CSARGEGGADTQYF.